This T cell receptor beta chain emerged from a study of beta chain features in type 1 diabetes (dated by TCRdb to the late 2010s). Background for the entire study: Mean age, gender distribution, total cell number and subset yield were not different between patients and healthy donors. A total of 100 million to 110 million sorted cells were examined across all samples, and a strong correlation was observed between cell number per subset and RNA yield. Regulatory and stem cell-like memory subsets were isolated from only 8 patients and roughly 8 healthy donors, whereas naive and central memory subsets came from all 30 or so donors. The study compared the TCRB repertoires of sorted circulating CD4+ T cell subsets in recently diagnosed type 1 diabetes patients with those in matched healthy donors. What the authors observed across the whole study: HLA sub-analyses involved small numbers of individuals, so any influence of HLA type on TCRB rearrangement remained unresolved. A moderate but significant shortening of TCRB CDR3 length was observed in type 1 diabetes patients in all four CD4+ subsets. Because cDNA was sequenced instead of genomic DNA, activated cells with high expression could be over-represented, although the groups did not differ in activation or CD3 levels. At VDJ recombination sites, patients with type 1 diabetes made fewer insertions and deleted more nucleotides, a pattern implying thymic rearrangement abnormalities. Naive, central memory and regulatory TCRB repertoires appeared to be more similar among patients than among healthy donors. PCR might favor shorter templates, but patient and control samples were amplified and corrected together, so any skew would affect both groups equally.

This clone was seen once. No antigen is known for it. Base qualities are missing; no much larger clone stands one base away. Each donor gave one peripheral blood draw, averaging roughly 100 mL, which was collected into heparinised tubes. Naive, central memory, regulatory and stem cell-like memory CD4+ T cells were sorted on a BD FACSAria II using a panel including CD45RO, CCR7, CD25, CD127, CD95 and CD27. All sorted populations exceeded 95% purity. PBMCs were isolated right away by Lymphoprep density gradient centrifugation and were stained directly, without culture. To minimize batch effects, samples were stained and sorted in pairs, one healthy donor with one patient per experiment. CDR1 is given as MDHEN and CDR2 as SYDVKM, both from the germline V gene. Relative to germline, V is 3 bases shorter and J is 7 bases shorter, with 13 bases between their ends. Including cysteine and phenylalanine, the CDR3 has 13 amino acids. Only the CDR3 region is kept as DNA, spanning 39 bases read in frame from base 1.

The High Capacity cDNA Reverse Transcription Kit was used to reverse transcribe all of the isolated RNA, meaning that expressed TCRB transcripts were what got sequenced. Naive, central memory and regulatory T cell samples underwent deep immunoSEQ sequencing, averaging approximately 3.3 million total reads per sample. Sorted cells were lysed in RLT buffer, and RNA was extracted using DNase-treated RNeasy Micro or Mini kits according to cell number. Each cell subset was processed on its own to prevent cross-contamination, while patient and healthy donor samples were processed together. TCRB sequences were amplified from cDNA with the immunoSEQ multiplex PCR, producing 87-bp fragments spanning the CDR3 region. Sequencing of the amplicons was performed on the Illumina HiSeq platform. Per the original workflow: PCR bias was corrected computationally using synthetic template baselines, and reads within Hamming distance 2 were collapsed, with unmergeable singletons discarded. Reads were aligned against IMGT so that V, D and J genes, CDR3 length and insertions or deletions at six rearrangement sites could be assigned. Within each subset, clonotype counts were normalized to the number of sorted cells before true diversity and Gini coefficients were calculated with the tcR R package. The overlap coefficient, calculated on TCRB nucleotide sequences, was used to quantify repertoire sharing. Out-of-frame TCRB sequences from naive cells were analyzed as a proxy for the pre-selection repertoire. TCRdb carries this immuneACCESS record with in-frame sequences only. Its versions omit some clonotypes, under half of them owing to an unresolved V gene in the studies checked, with the rest unexplained. The V and J calls and clone size are taken from that table; D and trimming were inferred from the DNA. Counted in this sample were about 260,000 clones; roughly 70% of them appeared once. The ten most abundant clones make up almost 0.055% of the sample.

This TCR derives from a man in his thirties or forties in good health. In this chain, TRBV28 is recombined with TRBJ2-7; the best D guess is TRBD2, with 5 bases matching. The sample comprised naive CD4+ T cells from blood. According to the study, the label for this sample's cell subset or site signals: true naive CD4+ T cells. This receptor has the CDR3 CASSFGLRGEQYF. The sequenced DNA: TGTGCCAGCAGTTTCGGGCTCCGGGGAGAGCAGTACTTC.